The source of this T cell receptor (beta chain) is a study of shared clonotypes between healthy human individuals. Germline V gene lookup returns CDR1 SEHNR and CDR2 FQNEAQ (reference sequence). The CDR3 runs to 15 residues. V was clipped by 1 base and J by 6 bases; unmatched bases: 9. Comments on this clone: Its cognate antigen is unknown.

General study points: Only blood samples were collected, and tissue repertoires likely differ.

Caucasian adults residing in Nashville, Tennessee made up all the donors. It was across several immunoSEQ plates that each subset's genomic DNA was evenly split. Profiling relied on immunoSEQ multiplex PCR, and the TCRdb table lists in-frame clones only, not all of them. The sample holds about 380,000 clones, about 97% seen once. The sequenced material came from memory CD8+ T cells sorted from blood. Subset denoted: CD45RO+ cells pooled with CCR7-negative TemRA cells. This TCR came from a man aged 25 to 40 in good health. The genes are TRBV7-9 and TRBJ2-7; 7 nucleotides match TRBD1. As DNA, the CDR3 is TGTGCCAGCAGCTTAGACAGGGGTTTTTACGGCGAGCAGTACTTC. Amino acids: CASSLDRGFYGEQYF.